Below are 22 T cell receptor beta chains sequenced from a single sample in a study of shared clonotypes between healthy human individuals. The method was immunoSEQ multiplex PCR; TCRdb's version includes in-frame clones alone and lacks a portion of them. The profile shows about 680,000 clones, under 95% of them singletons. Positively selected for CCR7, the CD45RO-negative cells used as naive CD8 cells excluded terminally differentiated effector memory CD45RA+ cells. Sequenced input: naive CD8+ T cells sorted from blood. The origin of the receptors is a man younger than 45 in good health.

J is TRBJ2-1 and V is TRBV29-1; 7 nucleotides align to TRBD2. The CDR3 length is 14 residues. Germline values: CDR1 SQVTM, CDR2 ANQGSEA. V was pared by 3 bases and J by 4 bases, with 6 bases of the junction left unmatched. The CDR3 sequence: CSVERTSQYNEQFF. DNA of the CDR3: TGCAGCGTTGAGAGGACTAGTCAATACAATGAGCAGTTCTTC.

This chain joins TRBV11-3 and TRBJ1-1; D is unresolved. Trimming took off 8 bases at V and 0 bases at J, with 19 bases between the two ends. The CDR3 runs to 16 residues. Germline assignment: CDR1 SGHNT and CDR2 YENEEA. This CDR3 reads CASQPLVRSLNTEAFF. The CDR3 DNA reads TGTGCCAGCCAACCCCTTGTCCGAAGCCTGAACACTGAAGCTTTCTTT.

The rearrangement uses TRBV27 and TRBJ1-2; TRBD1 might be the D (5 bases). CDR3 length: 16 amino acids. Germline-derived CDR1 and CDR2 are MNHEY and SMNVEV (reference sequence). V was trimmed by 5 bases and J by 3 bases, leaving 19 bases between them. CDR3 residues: CASSPLGQEVDYGYTF. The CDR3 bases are TGTGCCAGCAGTCCCCTGGGGCAGGAGGTAGACTATGGCTACACCTTC.

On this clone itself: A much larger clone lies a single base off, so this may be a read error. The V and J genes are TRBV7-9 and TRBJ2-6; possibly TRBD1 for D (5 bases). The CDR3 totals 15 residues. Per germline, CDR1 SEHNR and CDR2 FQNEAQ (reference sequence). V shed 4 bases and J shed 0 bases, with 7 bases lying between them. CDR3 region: CASSSDSSGANVLTF. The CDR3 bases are TGTGCCAGCAGCTCCGACAGCTCTGGGGCCAACGTCCTGACTTTC.

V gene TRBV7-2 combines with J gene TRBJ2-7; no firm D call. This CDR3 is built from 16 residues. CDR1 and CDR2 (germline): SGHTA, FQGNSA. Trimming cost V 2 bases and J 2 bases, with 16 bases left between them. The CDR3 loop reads CASSLSLERVPYEQYF. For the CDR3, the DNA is TGTGCCAGCAGCTTAAGCCTGGAGAGAGTCCCCTACGAGCAGTACTTC.

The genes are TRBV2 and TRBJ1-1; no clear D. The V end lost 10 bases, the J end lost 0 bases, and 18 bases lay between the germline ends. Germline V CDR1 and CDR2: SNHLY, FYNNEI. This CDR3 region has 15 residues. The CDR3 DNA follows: TGTGCCAATCCCTCGGCCAGGCAACTGAACACTGAAGCTTTCTTT. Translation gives CANPSARQLNTEAFF.

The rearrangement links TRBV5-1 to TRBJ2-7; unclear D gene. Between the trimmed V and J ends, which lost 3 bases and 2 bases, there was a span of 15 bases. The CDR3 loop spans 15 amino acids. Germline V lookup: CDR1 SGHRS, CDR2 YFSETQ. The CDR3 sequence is CASSWNGVSPYEQYF. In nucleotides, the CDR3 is TGCGCCAGCAGCTGGAACGGTGTGTCTCCCTACGAGCAGTACTTC.

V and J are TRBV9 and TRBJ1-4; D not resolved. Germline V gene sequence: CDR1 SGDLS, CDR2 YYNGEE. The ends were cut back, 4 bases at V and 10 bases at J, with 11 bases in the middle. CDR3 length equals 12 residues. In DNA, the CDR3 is TGTGCCAGCAGCCAGGACGGTGGAAAACTGTTTTTT. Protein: CASSQDGGKLFF.

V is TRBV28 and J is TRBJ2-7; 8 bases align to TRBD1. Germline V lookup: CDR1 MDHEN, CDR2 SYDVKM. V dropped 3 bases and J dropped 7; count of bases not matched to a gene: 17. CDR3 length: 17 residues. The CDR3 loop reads CASSFGLIGTGEGEQYF. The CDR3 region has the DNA TGTGCCAGCAGTTTCGGTTTGATAGGGACAGGTGAGGGAGAGCAGTACTTC. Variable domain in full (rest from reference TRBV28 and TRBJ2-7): DVKVTQSSRYLVKRTGEKVFLECVQDMDHENMFWYRQDPGLGLRLIYFSYDVKMKEKGDIPEGYSVSREKKERFSLILESASTNQTSMYLCASSFGLIGTGEGEQYFGPGTRLTVT.

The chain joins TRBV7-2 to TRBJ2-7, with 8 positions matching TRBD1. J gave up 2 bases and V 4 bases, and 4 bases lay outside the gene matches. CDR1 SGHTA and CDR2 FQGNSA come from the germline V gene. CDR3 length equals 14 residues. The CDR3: CASSSDRGTYEQYF. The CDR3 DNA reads TGTGCCAGCAGCTCAGACAGGGGTACCTACGAGCAGTACTTC.

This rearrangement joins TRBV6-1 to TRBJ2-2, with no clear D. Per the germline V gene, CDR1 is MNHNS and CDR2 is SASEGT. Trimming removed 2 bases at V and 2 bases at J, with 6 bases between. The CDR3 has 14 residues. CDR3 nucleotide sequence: TGTGCCAGCAGTGAATGGTTTAACACCGGGGAGCTGTTTTTT. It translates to CASSEWFNTGELFF.

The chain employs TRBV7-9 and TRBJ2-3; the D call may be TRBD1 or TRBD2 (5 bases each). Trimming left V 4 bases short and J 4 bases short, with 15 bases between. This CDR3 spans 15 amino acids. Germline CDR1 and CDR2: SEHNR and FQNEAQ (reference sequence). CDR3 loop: CASSWGNGKPDTQYF. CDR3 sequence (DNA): TGTGCCAGCAGCTGGGGGAATGGTAAACCAGATACGCAGTATTTT. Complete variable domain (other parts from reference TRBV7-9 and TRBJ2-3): DTGVSQNPRHKITKRGQNVTFRCDPISEHNRLYWYRQTLGQGPEFLTYFQNEAQLEKSRLLSDRFSAERPKGSFSTLEIQRTEQGDSAMYLCASSWGNGKPDTQYFGPGTRLTVL.

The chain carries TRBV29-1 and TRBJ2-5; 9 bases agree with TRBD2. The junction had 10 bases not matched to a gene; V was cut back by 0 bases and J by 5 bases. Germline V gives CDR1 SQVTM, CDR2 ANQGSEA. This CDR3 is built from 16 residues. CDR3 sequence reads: CSVEDGQREVSETQYF. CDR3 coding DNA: TGCAGCGTTGAAGATGGTCAGCGGGAGGTATCGGAGACCCAGTACTTC.

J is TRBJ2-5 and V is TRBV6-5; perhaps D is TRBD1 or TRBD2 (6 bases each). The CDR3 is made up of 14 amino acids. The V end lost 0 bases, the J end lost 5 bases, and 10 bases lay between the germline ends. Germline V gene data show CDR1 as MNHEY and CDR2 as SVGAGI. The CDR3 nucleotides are TGTGCCAGCAGTTACTCAGGGGGGAGGGAGACCCAGTACTTC. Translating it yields CASSYSGGRETQYF.

CDR3 residues: CASRGSDDTGELFF. In DNA, the CDR3 is TGTGCCAGCAGGGGCTCGGACGACACCGGGGAGCTGTTTTTT. V and J are TRBV7-9 and TRBJ2-2; no firm D call. V was clipped by 6 bases and J by 3 bases, with 11 bases between them. Germline CDR1 and CDR2: SEHNR and FQNEAQ (reference sequence). The CDR3 sequence is 14 residues long. The full variable domain, with the rest looked up from reference TRBV7-9 and TRBJ2-2, is DTGVSQNPRHKITKRGQNVTFRCDPISEHNRLYWYRQTLGQGPEFLTYFQNEAQLEKSRLLSDRFSAERPKGSFSTLEIQRTEQGDSAMYLCASRGSDDTGELFFGEGSRLTVL.

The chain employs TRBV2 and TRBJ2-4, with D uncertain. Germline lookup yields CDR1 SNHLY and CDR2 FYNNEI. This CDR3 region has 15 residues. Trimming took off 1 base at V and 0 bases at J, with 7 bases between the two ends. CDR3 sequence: CASSEVRLAKNIQYF. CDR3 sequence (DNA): TGTGCCAGCAGTGAAGTCCGGTTAGCCAAAAACATTCAGTACTTC.

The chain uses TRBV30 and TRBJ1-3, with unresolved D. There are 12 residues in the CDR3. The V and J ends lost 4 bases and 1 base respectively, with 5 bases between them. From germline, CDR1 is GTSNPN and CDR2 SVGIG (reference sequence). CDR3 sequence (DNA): TGTGCCTGGATCCTGTCTGGAAACACCATATATTTT. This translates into CAWILSGNTIYF. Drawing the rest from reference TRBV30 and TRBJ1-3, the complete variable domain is SQTIHQWPATLVQPVGSPLSLECTVEGTSNPNLYWYRQAAGRGLQLLFYSVGIGQISSEVPQNLSASRPQDRQFILSSKKLLLSDSGFYLCAWILSGNTIYFGEGSWLTVV.

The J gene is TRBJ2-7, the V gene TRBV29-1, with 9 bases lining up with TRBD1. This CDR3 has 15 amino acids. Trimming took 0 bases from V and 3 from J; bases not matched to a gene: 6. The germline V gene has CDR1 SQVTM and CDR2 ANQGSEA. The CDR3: CSVEDQRTGVYEQYF. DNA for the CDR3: TGCAGCGTTGAAGATCAAAGGACAGGGGTCTACGAGCAGTACTTC.

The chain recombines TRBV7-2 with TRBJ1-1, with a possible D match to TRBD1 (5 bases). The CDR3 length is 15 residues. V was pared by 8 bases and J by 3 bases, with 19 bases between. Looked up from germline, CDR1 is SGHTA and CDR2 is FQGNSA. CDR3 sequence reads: CASAGGPGEDTEAFF. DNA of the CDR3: TGTGCCAGCGCTGGGGGTCCTGGGGAGGACACTGAAGCTTTCTTT.

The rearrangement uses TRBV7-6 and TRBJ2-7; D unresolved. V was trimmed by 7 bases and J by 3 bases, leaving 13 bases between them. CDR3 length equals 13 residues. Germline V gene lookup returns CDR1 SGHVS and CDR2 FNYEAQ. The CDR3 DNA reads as TGTGCCAGCAAACAAGAGGACCGCTACGAGCAGTACTTC. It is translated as CASKQEDRYEQYF.

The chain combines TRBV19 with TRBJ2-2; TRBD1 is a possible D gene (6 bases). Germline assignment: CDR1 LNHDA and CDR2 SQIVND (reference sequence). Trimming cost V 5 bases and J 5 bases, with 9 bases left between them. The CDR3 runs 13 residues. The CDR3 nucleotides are TGTGCCAGTAGTGTGCAGGGGACCGGGGAGCTGTTTTTT. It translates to CASSVQGTGELFF.

CDR3 loop: CASGVRIPYEQYF. The CDR3 coding sequence is TGTGCCAGCGGCGTGAGGATTCCTTACGAGCAGTACTTC. The V call is TRBV27, the J call TRBJ2-7; D is unresolved. Germline V gene sequence: CDR1 MNHEY, CDR2 SMNVEV (reference sequence). Trimming removed 8 bases at V and 4 bases at J, with 15 bases between. The CDR3 is made up of 13 amino acids.